This is a list of T cell receptor beta chains from one sample in a study of OX40 agonist ivuxolimab in advanced cancers. Method: immunoSEQ multiplex PCR; TCRdb's copy keeps in-frame clones and lacks some. The sample includes fewer than 70,000 clones, 83% seen only once; the top ten take roughly 2.8%. The sequenced sample was CD4+ or CD8+ T cells sorted from blood, obtained in a trial of the OX40 agonist ivuxolimab. Every receptor here comes from an adult with an advanced solid tumor such as melanoma, head and neck, liver or kidney cancer. Each CDR3 is given with its conserved first and last residue. D genes are given only for firm matches. Rows may omit the clone size; those that give it use once, few, many or a size class.

>TRBJ2-1|TRBV30|-|TRBD2
CAWRHTSGGSSYNEQFF
TGTGCCTGGAGGCATACTAGCGGGGGAAGCTCCTACAATGAGCAGTTCTTC
>TRBJ2-5|TRBV14|-|TRBD2
CASSFTASGGYQETQYF
TGTGCCAGCAGCTTCACGGCAAGCGGGGGGTACCAAGAGACCCAGTACTTC
>TRBJ2-5|TRBV25-1|-|TRBD2
CASSKSTSGREETQYF
TGTGCCAGCAGTAAAAGTACTAGCGGGCGTGAAGAGACCCAGTACTTC
>TRBJ1-5|TRBV19|-|-
CASRLRVGGNQPQHF
TGTGCCAGTAGGCTTCGGGTGGGCGGCAATCAGCCCCAGCATTTT
>TRBJ2-2|TRBV27|-|-
CASSLSGTGELFF
TGTGCCAGCAGTTTAAGCGGGACCGGGGAGCTGTTTTTT
>TRBJ1-5|TRBV6-1|-|-
CATQRGQTNQPQHF
TGTGCCACCCAGCGGGGACAAACAAATCAGCCCCAGCATTTT
>TRBJ2-1|TRBV7-3|-|TRBD2
CASSVTLTSGGLGEQFF
TGTGCCAGCAGCGTTACCCTGACTAGCGGGGGGTTGGGTGAGCAGTTCTTC
>TRBJ1-2|TRBV7-8|-|-
CASNPLRVGANYGYTF
TGTGCCAGCAACCCACTGCGAGTCGGAGCTAACTATGGCTACACCTTC
>TRBJ2-3|TRBV4-3|once|-
CASSQGHTSSTDTQYF
TGCGCCAGCAGCCAGGGGCACACCTCTAGCACAGATACGCAGTATTTT
>TRBJ1-5|TRBV30|-|TRBD1
CAWKTGGASNQPQHF
TGTGCCTGGAAAACAGGGGGCGCCAGCAATCAGCCCCAGCATTTT
>TRBJ1-5|TRBV7-6|-|TRBD1
CASSLAGTGVRDQPQHF
TGTGCCAGCAGCTTAGCGGGGACAGGGGTGAGGGATCAGCCCCAGCATTTT
>TRBJ2-5|TRBV15|-|TRBD1
CATSTHDRVETQYF
TGTGCCACCAGCACTCATGACAGGGTAGAGACCCAGTACTTC
>TRBJ2-7|TRBV12-1|-|-
CASRDRGRFYEQYF
TGTGCCAGCAGGGACAGGGGGCGATTCTACGAGCAGTACTTC
>TRBJ2-1|TRBV30|-|TRBD1
CAGHGDSSYNEQFF
TGTGCCGGTCACGGGGACAGCTCCTACAATGAGCAGTTCTTC
>TRBJ1-4|TRBV21-1|-|-
CASRVLLATRCNEKLFF
TGTGCCAGCAGGGTATTGTTAGCTACAAGGTGTAATGAAAAACTGTTTTTT
>TRBJ1-2|TRBV30|-|TRBD1
CAQPDRGLGGYTF
TGTGCCCAACCCGACAGGGGACTGGGTGGCTACACCTTC
>TRBJ1-1|TRBV29-1|few|-
CSVRQQGSWNTEAFF
TGCAGCGTCCGACAACAGGGTTCGTGGAACACTGAAGCTTTCTTT